This TCR beta chain was documented in a study of cytomegalovirus exposure and HLA in healthy donors. This CDR3 region has 15 residues. The germline gives CDR1 SGHAT, CDR2 FQNNGV. J gave up 6 bases and V 2 bases, and 6 bases lay outside the gene matches. PCR involved 60 Vbeta and 13 Jbeta primers. Some clones are missing from TCRdb's copy, which holds only in-frame ones; the method was immunoSEQ multiplex PCR. Here the sample spans about 200,000 clones, roughly 80% being singletons. The TCR originated in a male donor in good health and CMV-seronegative. Sequencing was done on a sample of PBMCs. V and J are TRBV11-2 and TRBJ1-4; 7 nucleotides agree with TRBD1. The CDR3 nucleotides are TGTGCCAGCAGCTTATTCCCCCAGGGGGATGAAAAACTGTTTTTT. This translates into CASSLFPQGDEKLFF.